One sample yielded the 21 T cell receptor beta chains listed below, sequenced in a study of blood T cells in healthy people across ages. Alongside a J-beta primer mix, a sample-barcoded 5' primer served in a second PCR lasting about 7 to 11 cycles. MiXCR was run by TCRdb on the 5' RACE reads, yielding one entry per CDR3 protein. The sample comprises around 1,900,000 distinct CDR3 sequences, approximately 39% of which are singletons, and roughly 24% rests with the top ten. Sequenced: blood. The receptors were gathered from a human donor in good health.

This clonotype came up a few times. A junction boundary mismatches the germline segment, possibly from a read error. This chain uses TRBV11-2 with TRBJ2-7; 8 nucleotides match TRBD2. CDR1 is SGHAT and CDR2 is FQNNGV in the germline V gene. The length of the CDR3 is 14 residues. The CDR3 DNA reads as TGTGCCAGCAGCCCGAGCGGGAGTACTTACGGGCAGTACTTC. This gives the protein CASSPSGSTYGQYF. The complete variable domain, with remaining parts taken from reference TRBV11-2 and TRBJ2-7, reads EAGVAQSPRYKIIEKRQSVAFWCNPISGHATLYWYQQILGQGPKLLIQFQNNGVVDDSQLPKDRFSAERLKGVDSTLKIQPAKLEDSAVYLCASSPSGSTYGQYFGPGTRLTVT.

Regarding this clonotype: A much larger clone lies one base from this, so it may be a read error. Since the CDR3 does not end with the conserved phenylalanine or tryptophan, this likely comes from a read error. V and J are TRBV29-1 and TRBJ1-2; D call uncertain. V was shortened by 4 bases and J by 4 bases, with 10 bases between the two germline ends. This CDR3 has 12 amino acids. The germline CDR1 and CDR2 sequences are SQVTM and ANQGSEA. The CDR3 here is CSVATGSYGYTS. CDR3 nucleotide sequence: TGCAGCGTTGCAACCGGCTCCTATGGCTACACCTCC.

V usage is TRBV7-8 and J usage is TRBJ1-3; D call uncertain. Trimming pared 2 bases from V and 1 base from J, leaving 9 bases between. The CDR3 consists of 15 residues. CDR1 and CDR2 (germline): SGHVS, FQNEAQ. The CDR3 coding sequence is TGTGCCAGCAGCTTAAGGGCAGGATCTGGAAACACCATATATTTT. Its protein is CASSLRAGSGNTIYF.

The count of this clonotype is one. This chain connects TRBV20-1 to TRBJ2-5; no clear D. The J call could be wrong; TRBJ2-7 is a better fit for the DNA end. CDR1 is DFQATT, CDR2 SNEGSKA, per germline (reference sequence). The CDR3 loop spans 13 amino acids. The CDR3 region has the DNA TGCAGTGCTCGACTCTTAATCTGGGACGAGCAGTACTTC. Protein product: CSARLLIWDEQYF.

The genes are TRBV27 and TRBJ2-1; weak D call: TRBD1 (6 bases). The CDR3 contains 14 residues. CDR1 and CDR2 (germline): MNHEY, SMNVEV (reference sequence). Trimming took 5 bases from V and 4 from J, leaving 12 bases between them. This CDR3 reads CASSPRDTYNEQFF. Written as DNA, the CDR3 is TGTGCCAGCAGTCCCCGGGACACATACAATGAGCAGTTCTTC.

The chain links TRBV6-1 to TRBJ1-2; the D is unclear. Germline assignment: CDR1 MNHNS and CDR2 SASEGT. Trimming took 5 bases from V and 7 from J, leaving 14 bases between them. The CDR3 spans 13 residues. The CDR3 loop reads CASSSPEISGYTF. The CDR3 bases are TGTGCCAGCAGTTCTCCCGAAATTAGTGGCTACACCTTC.

This clonotype has just a few counts. V gene TRBV29-1 combines with J gene TRBJ1-1; D gene ambiguous. This CDR3 is built from 13 residues. Trimming took 5 bases from V and 11 from J, leaving 21 bases between them. The germline gives CDR1 SQVTM, CDR2 ANQGSEA. CDR3 sequence (DNA): TGCAGCGTTTGGGATCCCGGGTTGGGCACGGCTTTCTTT. It is translated as CSVWDPGLGTAFF.

The chain uses TRBV3-1 and TRBJ2-5; 12 positions match TRBD2. Germline CDR1 is LGHDT and CDR2 is YNNKEL (reference sequence). The CDR3 totals 15 residues. V gave up 8 bases and J gave up 4 bases; unmatched junction bases: 8. CDR3 sequence (DNA): TGTGCCAGCCTTTCAACTAGCGGGGGGCGAGAGACCCAGTACTTC. The encoded protein is CASLSTSGGRETQYF.

The sample holds a few counts of this clonotype. The rearrangement joins TRBV19 to TRBJ2-7; unclear D gene. The V end was cut by 0 bases, the J end by 0 bases, with 15 bases between. The germline V gene has CDR1 LNHDA and CDR2 SQIVND (reference sequence). The CDR3 contains 17 residues. CDR3 DNA: TGTGCCAGTAGTATAGATTTAGAGACTTCCAGCTCCTACGAGCAGTACTTC. Protein: CASSIDLETSSSYEQYF.

This chain joins TRBV6-6 and TRBJ1-2; TRBD1 matches at 8 bases. There are 14 residues in the CDR3. J was trimmed by 8 bases and V by 7 bases; bases with no gene match: 12. In germline, CDR1 is MNHNY, CDR2 SVGAGI (reference sequence). CDR3: CASKLQGEFGGYTF. CDR3 nucleotides: TGTGCCAGCAAGTTACAGGGGGAGTTTGGGGGCTACACCTTC.

This clonotype was counted between two and nine times. This chain links TRBV29-1 with TRBJ2-3; 11 bases match TRBD2. The germline V gene has CDR1 SQVTM and CDR2 ANQGSEA. This CDR3 is 14 amino acids long. The ends lost 4 bases at V and 8 bases at J; junction bases unmatched: 8. The CDR3 DNA reads as TGCAGCGTTGTCCTAGCGGGGGGACTAGGTACGCAGTATTTT. Its protein is CSVVLAGGLGTQYF.

CDR3 in DNA: TGCAGTGCTAGAGAGTGGGCCTTCACAGATACGCAGTATTTT. Translation: CSAREWAFTDTQYF. The rearrangement joins TRBV20-1 to TRBJ2-3; D is uncertain. Germline V lookup: CDR1 DFQATT, CDR2 SNEGSKA (reference sequence). This CDR3 comprises 14 residues. Trimming cost V 0 bases and J 2 bases, with 9 bases left between them.

The chain links TRBV12-3 or TRBV12-4 to TRBJ1-1; tentative D call: TRBD1 (5 bases). The CDR3 runs to 16 residues. Trimming cost V 3 bases and J 3 bases, with 17 bases left between them. The CDR3 nucleotides are TGTGCCAGCAGTTTTGGGGGTGGAATGTCTTACACTGAAGCTTTCTTT. Protein product: CASSFGGGMSYTEAFF.

The chain links TRBV30 to TRBJ2-3; D gene ambiguous. The germline V gene encodes CDR1 GTSNPN and CDR2 SVGIG (reference sequence). This CDR3 is 15 amino acids long. V lost 0 bases, J lost 2 bases, and 12 bases lay in between. This CDR3 is CAWSVGWGSTDTQYF. The DNA for the CDR3 is TGTGCCTGGAGTGTCGGATGGGGTTCCACAGATACGCAGTATTTT.

A single count supports this clonotype. V gene TRBV7-2 combines with J gene TRBJ1-4; no clear D gene. V dropped 2 bases and J dropped 3 bases, with 10 bases sitting between them. Germline V gene data show CDR1 as SGHTA and CDR2 as FQGNSA. This CDR3 has 15 residues. CDR3 in amino acids: CASSLTQLPNEKLFF. The CDR3 bases are TGTGCCAGCAGCTTAACACAGTTACCTAATGAAAAACTGTTTTTT.

Details on this clonotype: At one end, the junction sequence differs from germline, possibly due to a read error. This sequence joins TRBV5-1 and TRBJ2-5; possibly TRBD2 for D (7 bases). CDR3 size: 13 residues. Germline V gene sequence: CDR1 SGHRS, CDR2 YFSETQ. In nucleotides, the CDR3 is TGCACCAGCAGCTTCGGGGGGCTGGAGACCCAGTACTTC. This translates into CTSSFGGLETQYF.

This clonotype was observed many times. The chain combines TRBV28 with TRBJ1-1; D is perhaps TRBD1 (5 bases). With 6 bases removed from V and 2 bases from J, the gap between germline ends came to 13 bases. CDR3 length equals 14 residues. CDR1 and CDR2 (germline): MDHEN, SYDVKM. The CDR3 protein is CASRSDRVNTEAFF. CDR3 sequence (DNA): TGTGCCAGCAGATCCGACAGAGTAAACACTGAAGCTTTCTTT.

As concerns this clonotype: A read error may explain this, as a much larger clone is one base away. The chain carries TRBV15 and TRBJ2-4, with unresolved D. The DNA matches TRBJ2-7 better at its end, which makes the J call doubtful. Germline V gene lookup returns CDR1 LNHNV and CDR2 YYDKDF (reference sequence). This CDR3 is 12 amino acids long. As DNA, the CDR3 is TGTGCCACCAGCGGAGTAGGGTACGAGCAGTACTTC. Translating gives CATSGVGYEQYF.

Comment on this clonotype: The junction does not match germline at one end; this may be a read error. The rearrangement joins TRBV2 to TRBJ1-2; D is ambiguous. The CDR3 sequence is 13 residues long. Germline CDR1 SNHLY, CDR2 FYNNEI. CDR3: CASGENRGYGYTF. CDR3 in DNA: TGTGCCAGCGGTGAAAATCGGGGCTATGGCTACACCTTC.

This clonotype was observed a handful of times. The CDR3 nucleotides read TGTGCCAGCAGCCAAGATTTCGGCCAGGGAGGCGGCTACACCTTC. It specifies CASSQDFGQGGGYTF. This chain connects TRBV14 to TRBJ1-2; D is possibly TRBD1 (5 bases). V shed 0 bases and J shed 8 bases, with 16 bases lying between them. The CDR3 extends over 15 amino acids. Germline assignment: CDR1 SGHDN and CDR2 FVKESK.

The rearrangement uses TRBV12-3 or TRBV12-4 and TRBJ2-3, with D tentatively TRBD1 (6 bases). With 0 bases removed from V and 10 bases from J, the gap between germline ends came to 8 bases. This CDR3 region has 12 residues. The CDR3 nucleotides are TGTGCCAGCAGTTTAGCGGGGGCCCCGCAGTATTTT. Translated: CASSLAGAPQYF.